What follows is one TCR beta chain and its context. Germline loops: CDR1 LNHDA, CDR2 SQIVND (reference sequence). The V gene end was trimmed by 7 bases and the J gene end by 7 bases; junction bases not matched to a gene: 11. This CDR3 is 15 amino acids long. Clones were sequenced by immunoSEQ multiplex PCR, and TCRdb holds only the in-frame ones, with some missing. The sample carries about 410,000 clones, 90% recorded once. These data are taken from a study of control samples from healthy donors and cancer patients. The chain couples TRBV19 to TRBJ2-7, with 12 bases identical to TRBD2. Sequencing was performed on PBMCs. This receptor was taken from a man in his forties with head and neck cancer. CDR3 region: CASTQTASGRGEQYF. CDR3 nucleotides: TGTGCCAGTACCCAAACTGCTAGCGGGAGGGGTGAGCAGTACTTC.